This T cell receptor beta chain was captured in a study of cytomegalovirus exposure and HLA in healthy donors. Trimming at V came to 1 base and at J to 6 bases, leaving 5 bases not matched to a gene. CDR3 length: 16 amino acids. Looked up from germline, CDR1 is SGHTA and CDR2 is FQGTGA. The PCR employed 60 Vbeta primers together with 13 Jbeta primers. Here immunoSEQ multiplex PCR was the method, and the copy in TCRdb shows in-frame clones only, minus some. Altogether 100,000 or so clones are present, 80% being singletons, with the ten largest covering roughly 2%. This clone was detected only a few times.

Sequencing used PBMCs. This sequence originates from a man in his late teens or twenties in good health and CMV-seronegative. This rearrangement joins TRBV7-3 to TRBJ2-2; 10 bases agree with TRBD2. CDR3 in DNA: TGTGCCAGCAGCTTAATGTTCAGCGGGGGGGCCGGGGAGCTGTTTTTT. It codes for CASSLMFSGGAGELFF.